The TCR beta chain described here comes from a study of T cell responses to AZD1222 COVID-19 vaccine. Study-wide context: Whether given at about 4 or about 12 weeks, second doses were pooled.

Germline V gene lookup returns CDR1 MRHNA and CDR2 SNTAGT. Trimming pared 2 bases from V and 2 bases from J, leaving 4 bases between. This CDR3 comprises 13 residues. About this clone: The antigen is undetermined.

Assay used: immunoSEQ multiplex PCR; TCRdb lists only in-frame clones, some missing. The sample contains 80,000 or so clones, more than 80% of which appear only once. Study results and limitations: Following two doses of AZD1222, Spike-specific TCR breadth and depth rose. Only a handful of AZD1222 recipients tested seropositive at baseline.

The specimen was peripheral blood, collected on day 0 of AZD1222 vaccination. The chain links TRBV6-4 to TRBJ1-3; unclear D gene. This clonotype was sampled from an adult in good health. CDR3 DNA sequence: TGTGCCAGCAGTGACACTCCTGGAAACACCATATATTTT. Protein product: CASSDTPGNTIYF.